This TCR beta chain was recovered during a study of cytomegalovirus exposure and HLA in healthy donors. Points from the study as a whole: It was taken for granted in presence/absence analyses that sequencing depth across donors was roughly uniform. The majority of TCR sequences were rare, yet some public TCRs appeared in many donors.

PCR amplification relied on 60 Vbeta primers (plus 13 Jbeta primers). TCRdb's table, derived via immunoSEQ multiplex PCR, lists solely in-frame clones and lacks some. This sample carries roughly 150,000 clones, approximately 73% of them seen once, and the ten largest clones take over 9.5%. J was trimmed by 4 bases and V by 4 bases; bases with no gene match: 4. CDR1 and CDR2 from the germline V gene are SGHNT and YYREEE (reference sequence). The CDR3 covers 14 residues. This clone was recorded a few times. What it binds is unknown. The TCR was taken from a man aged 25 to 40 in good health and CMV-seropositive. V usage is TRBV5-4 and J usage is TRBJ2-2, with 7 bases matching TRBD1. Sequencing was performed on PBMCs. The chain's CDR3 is CASSPQGITGELFF. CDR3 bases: TGTGCCAGCAGCCCACAGGGGATCACCGGGGAGCTGTTTTTT.